This entry features one T cell receptor (beta chain) sequence. Its antigen is still unknown. Repertoires were generated with immunoSEQ multiplex PCR, while TCRdb's copy carries only in-frame clones and drops some. This sample yields some 40,000 clones, of which more than 80% are seen a single time; less than 0.3% belongs to the top ten. This specimen belongs to a study of siplizumab effects on memory and regulatory T cells. Overall study results and limits: It was never confirmed that proliferating Tregs from siplizumab cultures were suppressive. Treg origin accounted for an average of nearly 70% of mappable alloreactive CD4+ clones with siplizumab and about 27% in controls. Unstimulated subsets were the mapping target of only a minor fraction of alloreactive clones. Naive T cells seemed more diverse than memory cells and seemed major alloresponse contributors.

Between the trimmed V and J ends, which lost 5 bases and 6 bases, there was a span of 8 bases. Germline V CDR1 and CDR2: SGHRS, YFSETQ. The CDR3 is made up of 12 amino acids. The sequencing input was naive CD4+ T cells sorted from blood. V gene TRBV5-1 combines with J gene TRBJ2-2, with D perhaps TRBD1 or TRBD2 (6 bases each). The receptor comes from a human donor in good health. The CDR3 sequence is CASRRGAGELFF. The CDR3 region has the DNA TGCGCCAGCAGGAGGGGGGCCGGGGAGCTGTTTTTT.